This TCR beta chain is from a study of T cells in localized non-small cell lung cancer. Study-wide results and caveats: It was uninvolved adjacent lung that showed the highest T cell clonality, exceeding tumor. Density of T cells in blood, when higher, went with longer overall survival. Sequence data derive from only one tumor region, so heterogeneity remains possible. In adjacent lung, a median roughly 60 of the top 100 tumor clones were found.

The CDR3 extends over 14 amino acids. Trimming took off 6 bases at V and 5 bases at J, with 13 bases between the two ends. The germline V gene encodes CDR1 SNHLY and CDR2 FYNNEI. Details on this clone: The antigen remains unidentified.

Libraries were prepared by immunoSEQ multiplex PCR; TCRdb keeps only in-frame clonotypes and omits some of them. Of more than 15,000 clones in the sample, about four fifths are singletons; the top ten hold about 32%. The TCR was taken from a male donor at least 60 years old with stage III lung adenocarcinoma. Sequencing used peripheral blood, obtained before any cancer treatment. The gene calls are TRBV2 and TRBJ2-2; the D gene is possibly TRBD1 (5 bases). CDR3 sequence reads: CASSPGSGTGELFF. The CDR3 DNA sequence: TGTGCCAGCAGCCCAGGGTCAGGGACCGGGGAGCTGTTTTTT.